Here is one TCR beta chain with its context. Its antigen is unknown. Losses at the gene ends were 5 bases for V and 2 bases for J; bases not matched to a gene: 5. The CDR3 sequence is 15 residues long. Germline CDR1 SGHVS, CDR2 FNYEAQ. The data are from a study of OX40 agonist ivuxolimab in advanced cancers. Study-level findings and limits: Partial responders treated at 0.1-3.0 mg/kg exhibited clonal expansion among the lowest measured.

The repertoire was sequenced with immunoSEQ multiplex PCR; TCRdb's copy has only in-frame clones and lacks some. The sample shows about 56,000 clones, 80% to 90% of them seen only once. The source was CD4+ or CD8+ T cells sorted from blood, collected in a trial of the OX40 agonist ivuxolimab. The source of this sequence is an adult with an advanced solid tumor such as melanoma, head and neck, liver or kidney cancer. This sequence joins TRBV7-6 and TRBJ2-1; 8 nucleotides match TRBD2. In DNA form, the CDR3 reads TGTGCCAGCAGCCAGCGGGAGAGCACCTACAATGAGCAGTTCTTC. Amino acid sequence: CASSQRESTYNEQFF.